Listed below are T cell receptor beta chains from one sample, sequenced in a study of T cell changes during pregnancy in multiple sclerosis. Clones were read by immunoSEQ multiplex PCR, and TCRdb kept only the in-frame ones, dropping some. The sample lists approximately 59,000 clones; about 93% were seen once. The material was peripheral blood, obtained in the third trimester of pregnancy. These receptors were obtained from a female donor in good health, enrolled as a control in a pregnancy study. CDR3s include the opening cysteine and the closing phenylalanine or tryptophan. The order of the fields is D gene, J gene, clone size, V gene, CDR3 protein, CDR3 DNA. D genes are given only for firm matches. A row's size may be missing; if present it is once, few, many or a size class.

D: -
J: TRBJ1-2
size: -
V: TRBV5-4
CDR3: CASSPDRLYGYTF
DNA: TGTGCCAGCAGCCCAGACAGGCTCTATGGCTACACCTTC

D: -
J: TRBJ2-5
size: -
V: TRBV5-1
CDR3: CASSKGLQETQYF
DNA: TGCGCCAGCAGCAAGGGACTTCAAGAGACCCAGTACTTC

D: -
J: TRBJ1-2
size: -
V: TRBV19
CDR3: CASSTTGISGYTF
DNA: TGTGCCAGTAGTACCACGGGTATTTCCGGCTACACCTTC

D: -
J: TRBJ2-5
size: -
V: TRBV6-1
CDR3: CASSEAVIPRVRETQYF
DNA: TGTGCCAGCAGTGAAGCCGTTATCCCCCGGGTGCGAGAGACCCAGTACTTC

D: -
J: TRBJ1-3
size: -
V: TRBV6-6
CDR3: CASKSGGAGNTIYF
DNA: TGTGCCAGCAAATCTGGGGGGGCTGGAAACACCATATATTTT

D: -
J: TRBJ1-3
size: -
V: TRBV5-4
CDR3: CASSRGGGATRNTIYF
DNA: TGTGCCAGCAGCAGGGGTGGGGGCGCCACGAGGAACACCATATATTTT

D: TRBD1
J: TRBJ2-3
size: -
V: TRBV4-1
CDR3: CASSLQGAPDTQYF
DNA: TGCGCCAGCAGCCTCCAGGGGGCCCCAGATACGCAGTATTTT

D: -
J: TRBJ1-1
size: -
V: TRBV2
CDR3: CASSGQGRTEAFF
DNA: TGTGCCAGCAGTGGTCAGGGAAGAACTGAAGCTTTCTTT

D: TRBD2
J: TRBJ2-4
size: -
V: TRBV11-3
CDR3: CASSLEGGRGNIQYF
DNA: TGTGCCAGCAGCTTAGAGGGAGGGCGAGGTAACATTCAGTACTTC

D: TRBD1
J: TRBJ2-4
size: -
V: TRBV2
CDR3: CASTGQGIAKNIQYF
DNA: TGTGCCAGCACTGGACAGGGGATAGCCAAAAACATTCAGTACTTC

D: -
J: TRBJ1-6
size: -
V: TRBV2
CDR3: CARRQSSYNSPLHF
DNA: TGTGCCAGAAGACAGAGCTCCTATAATTCACCCCTCCACTTT

D: -
J: TRBJ1-3
size: once
V: TRBV5-1
CDR3: CASSLGQSGNTIYF
DNA: TGCGCCAGCAGCTTGGGACAGTCCGGAAACACCATATATTTT

D: -
J: TRBJ1-6
size: -
V: TRBV15
CDR3: CATSSYRVNNSPLHF
DNA: TGTGCCACCAGCAGTTACAGGGTGAACAATTCACCCCTCCACTTT

D: -
J: TRBJ1-4
size: -
V: TRBV29-1
CDR3: CSVQDRQSTNEKLFF
DNA: TGCAGCGTCCAAGACAGGCAGTCAACTAATGAAAAACTGTTTTTT

D: -
J: TRBJ2-5
size: -
V: TRBV28
CDR3: CASSRQKTQYF
DNA: TGTGCCAGCAGCCGACAAAAGACCCAGTACTTC

D: -
J: TRBJ1-6
size: -
V: TRBV28
CDR3: CASEGSSYNSPLHF
DNA: TGTGCCAGCGAGGGCAGCTCCTATAATTCACCCCTCCACTTT

D: -
J: TRBJ1-1
size: -
V: TRBV5-1
CDR3: CASSLGEGAAAFF
DNA: TGCGCCAGCAGCTTGGGGGAAGGGGCTGCTGCTTTCTTT

D: TRBD1
J: TRBJ2-7
size: -
V: TRBV15
CDR3: CATSRDLGTGTIYEQYF
DNA: TGTGCCACCAGCAGAGATTTGGGGACAGGGACGATCTACGAGCAGTACTTC

D: TRBD1
J: TRBJ2-6
size: -
V: TRBV11-3
CDR3: CASSYGQGASSGANVLTF
DNA: TGTGCCAGCAGCTACGGACAGGGTGCCTCATCTGGGGCCAACGTCCTGACTTTC

D: TRBD2
J: TRBJ2-7
size: -
V: TRBV13
CDR3: CASSPTLLAGKDEQYF
DNA: TGTGCCAGCAGCCCTACCCTACTAGCGGGGAAGGACGAGCAGTACTTC

D: TRBD1
J: TRBJ1-1
size: few
V: TRBV30
CDR3: CAWVKGGQGAGEAFF
DNA: TGTGCCTGGGTAAAAGGGGGACAGGGGGCGGGTGAAGCTTTCTTT

D: -
J: TRBJ1-1
size: -
V: TRBV7-9
CDR3: CASSIRQSEAFF
DNA: TGTGCCAGCAGCATCCGACAATCAGAAGCTTTCTTT